A single sample gave rise to the 20 T cell receptor beta chains below, sequenced in a study of graft-versus-host responses after intestinal transplantation. The data were produced by immunoSEQ multiplex PCR, yet TCRdb's version contains in-frame clones alone and is incomplete. The sample records about 47,000 clones, approximately 95% being singletons. These receptors have no known antigen. This specimen consisted of unstimulated CD8+ T cells sorted from spleen or lymph node cells, obtained before transplant. The receptors were sampled from a human donor who was the organ donor for an intestinal transplant.

The rearrangement uses TRBV30 and TRBJ2-7; D is perhaps TRBD2 (6 bases). The V end lost 3 bases, the J end lost 2 bases, and 11 bases lay between the germline ends. CDR3 length: 13 amino acids. Looked up from germline, CDR1 is GTSNPN and CDR2 is SVGIG (reference sequence). CDR3 coding DNA: TGTGCCTGGAGCGGGGGAATGCCCTACGAGCAGTACTTC. This encodes CAWSGGMPYEQYF. Complete variable domain (other parts from reference TRBV30 and TRBJ2-7): SQTIHQWPATLVQPVGSPLSLECTVEGTSNPNLYWYRQAAGRGLQLLFYSVGIGQISSEVPQNLSASRPQDRQFILSSKKLLLSDSGFYLCAWSGGMPYEQYFGPGTRLTVT.

This clone was counted between two and nine times. CDR3 amino acids: CASSNRDAGEQYF. Here the CDR3 DNA reads TGTGCCAGCAGTAACAGGGACGCGGGCGAGCAGTACTTC. V usage is TRBV27 and J usage is TRBJ2-7, with D maybe TRBD1 (6 bases). The CDR3 is 13 amino acids. From germline, CDR1 is MNHEY and CDR2 SMNVEV (reference sequence). V gave up 5 bases and J gave up 6 bases, with 14 bases separating them.

The J gene is TRBJ1-2, the V gene TRBV6-5; no clear D. This CDR3 region has 14 residues. Germline V gene lookup returns CDR1 MNHEY and CDR2 SVGAGI. V lost 4 bases to trimming and J lost 2 bases, with 11 bases between them. In DNA form, the CDR3 reads TGTGCCAGCAGTTCAAATCCAGGAAACTATGGCTACACCTTC. Translating gives CASSSNPGNYGYTF.

The V call is TRBV29-1, the J call TRBJ2-2; TRBD2 agrees at 12 bases. V shed 4 bases and J 0 bases; nucleotides not matched to a gene: 3. The germline V gene has CDR1 SQVTM and CDR2 ANQGSEA. The CDR3 has 16 residues. The CDR3 DNA is TGCAGCGTTGTGCTAGCGGGGGGGCCGAACACCGGGGAGCTGTTTTTT. It codes for CSVVLAGGPNTGELFF.

This chain connects TRBV13 to TRBJ1-4; no clear D. Germline V lookup: CDR1 PRHDT, CDR2 FYEKMQ (reference sequence). The CDR3 covers 13 residues. The ends were cut back, 1 base at V and 8 bases at J, with 8 bases in the middle. The CDR3 nucleotides are TGTGCCAGCAGCTTAGCCCTAGACGAAAAACTGTTTTTT. This translates into CASSLALDEKLFF.

The chain uses TRBV11-3 and TRBJ2-7, with D possibly being TRBD1 (6 bases). This CDR3 comprises 13 residues. Germline CDR1 SGHNT, CDR2 YENEEA. The V end lost 1 base, the J end lost 3 bases, and 7 bases lay between the germline ends. CDR3 sequence: CASSLGQDYEQYF. DNA for the CDR3: TGTGCCAGCAGCTTAGGACAGGACTACGAGCAGTACTTC.

The rearrangement joins TRBV30 to TRBJ1-1; D not resolved. The CDR3 is made up of 14 amino acids. The germline CDR1 and CDR2 sequences are GTSNPN and SVGIG (reference sequence). Trimming took off 0 bases at V and 0 bases at J, with 8 bases between the two ends. CDR3 loop: CAWSVLEVNTEAFF. CDR3 sequence (DNA): TGTGCCTGGAGTGTATTGGAAGTGAACACTGAAGCTTTCTTT.

V gene TRBV27 combines with J gene TRBJ2-4, with 8 bases matching TRBD2. Germline V gene lookup returns CDR1 MNHEY and CDR2 SMNVEV (reference sequence). V lost 3 bases and J lost 0; bases outside the gene matches: 4. The CDR3 runs 16 residues. CDR3 protein: CASSFSTSVAKNIQYF. In DNA form, the CDR3 reads TGTGCCAGCAGTTTCTCGACTAGCGTAGCCAAAAACATTCAGTACTTC.

The chain is built from TRBV4-1 and TRBJ2-5; 11 bases are shared with TRBD1. The J call may be wrong; the DNA end is better matched by TRBJ2-7. The CDR3 is 15 amino acids. CDR1 and CDR2 from the germline V gene are MGHRA and YSYEKL. The CDR3 region is CASSQVGQGAYEQYF. DNA for the CDR3: TGCGCCAGCAGCCAAGTTGGACAGGGGGCTTACGAGCAGTACTTC.

This clone was recorded once. The chain couples TRBV12-5 to TRBJ2-2, with D possibly matching TRBD1 (5 bases). The germline V gene has CDR1 LGHNT and CDR2 FRNRAP. The CDR3 is made up of 17 amino acids. Trimming removed 2 bases from V and 5 bases from J, with 18 bases in between. CDR3 sequence: CASGLRNTQDPTGELFF. The CDR3 region has the DNA TGTGCTAGTGGTTTGAGAAACACACAGGACCCAACCGGGGAGCTGTTTTTT. Full variable domain (rest looked up from reference TRBV12-5 and TRBJ2-2): DARVTQTPRHKVTEMGQEVTMRCQPILGHNTVFWYRQTMMQGLELLAYFRNRAPLDDSGMPKDRFSAEMPDATLATLKIQPSEPRDSAVYFCASGLRNTQDPTGELFFGEGSRLTVL.

The chain recombines TRBV9 with TRBJ2-7; TRBD1 matches at 7 bases. Germline assignment: CDR1 SGDLS and CDR2 YYNGEE. The CDR3 runs to 12 residues. J gave up 5 bases and V 3 bases, and 2 bases lay outside the gene matches. CDR3 amino acids: CASSGQGHEQYF. CDR3 nucleotide sequence: TGTGCCAGCAGCGGACAGGGTCACGAGCAGTACTTC.

This sequence joins TRBV4-3 and TRBJ1-2, with 10 nucleotides matching TRBD1. Germline CDR1 is LGHNA and CDR2 is YSLEER. V lost 1 base and J lost 4; bases outside the gene matches: 3. The CDR3 is made up of 15 amino acids. CDR3: CASSQGTGGGYGYTF. In DNA form, the CDR3 reads TGCGCCAGCAGCCAAGGGACAGGGGGAGGCTATGGCTACACCTTC.

The chain is built from TRBV14 and TRBJ1-2, with TRBD1 identical over 8 bases. This CDR3 is 13 amino acids long. Germline V CDR1 and CDR2: SGHDN, FVKESK. The trim removed 4 bases at V and 8 bases at J, leaving 6 bases unmatched. CDR3 sequence: CASSPGQGWGYTF. The CDR3 DNA reads TGTGCCAGCAGCCCCGGACAGGGCTGGGGCTACACCTTC.

The chain has TRBV11-3 and TRBJ2-3; TRBD2 might be the D (7 bases). Germline V lookup: CDR1 SGHNT, CDR2 YENEEA. V gave up 3 bases and J gave up 4 bases, with 17 bases separating them. This CDR3 is built from 16 residues. CDR3 DNA: TGTGCCAGCAGCTTCGGCGGGGAGGGGGTTGCAGATACGCAGTATTTT. Protein sequence: CASSFGGEGVADTQYF. The variable domain in full, with the rest retrieved from reference TRBV11-3 and TRBJ2-3, is EAGVVQSPRYKIIEKKQPVAFWCNPISGHNTLYWYLQNLGQGPELLIRYENEEAVDDSQLPKDRFSAERLKGVDSTLKIQPAELGDSAVYLCASSFGGEGVADTQYFGPGTRLTVL.

V and J are TRBV15 and TRBJ1-2; D is perhaps TRBD1 (5 bases). The CDR3 is made up of 15 amino acids. The germline V gene encodes CDR1 LNHNV and CDR2 YYDKDF (reference sequence). Trimming cost V 4 bases and J 11 bases, with 23 bases left between them. This CDR3 is CATSTYPGDPLVYTF. CDR3 sequence (DNA): TGTGCCACCAGCACCTATCCCGGGGACCCTCTCGTTTACACCTTC.

V usage is TRBV5-1 and J usage is TRBJ2-1, with 7 bases that match TRBD2. CDR3 length: 17 residues. The ends lost 2 bases at V and 0 bases at J; junction bases unmatched: 8. CDR1 and CDR2 from the germline V gene are SGHRS and YFSETQ. CDR3 amino acids: CASSFTAGEVSYNEQFF. The CDR3 nucleotides read TGCGCCAGCAGCTTTACCGCGGGGGAGGTCTCCTACAATGAGCAGTTCTTC.

The chain uses TRBV9 and TRBJ2-7; D tentatively fits TRBD1 or TRBD2 (5 bases each). With 0 bases removed from V and 2 bases from J, the gap between germline ends came to 12 bases. This CDR3 comprises 15 residues. In germline, CDR1 is SGDLS, CDR2 YYNGEE. The CDR3 sequence is CASSVEGTATYEQYF. The CDR3 bases are TGTGCCAGCAGCGTAGAAGGGACCGCTACCTACGAGCAGTACTTC.

The chain combines TRBV27 with TRBJ1-5; 7 bases align to TRBD1. From germline, CDR1 is MNHEY and CDR2 SMNVEV (reference sequence). V trimming: 6 bases; J trimming: 5 bases; junction bases outside the gene matches: 10. The CDR3 consists of 15 residues. The CDR3 is CASRDGGQSHQPQHF. CDR3 coding DNA: TGTGCCAGCAGAGATGGGGGACAGAGCCATCAGCCCCAGCATTTT.

The V and J genes are TRBV19 and TRBJ1-1; no clear D gene. The V gene lost 6 bases and the J gene lost 2 bases, with 19 bases spanning the gap. CDR1 is LNHDA and CDR2 is SQIVND in the germline V gene (reference sequence). The CDR3 is 16 amino acids. In DNA, the CDR3 is TGTGCCAGTAGCTACAGTAGGGTCGGGCCTAACACTGAAGCTTTCTTT. Translating gives CASSYSRVGPNTEAFF.

J is TRBJ1-3 and V is TRBV28; D is perhaps TRBD1 (5 bases). The germline gives CDR1 MDHEN, CDR2 SYDVKM. Deletions cut 3 bases from V and 0 bases from J, with 18 bases between. The CDR3 spans 18 residues. CDR3 sequence reads: CASSLPRQLSSSGNTIYF. In DNA form, the CDR3 reads TGTGCCAGCAGTTTGCCTAGACAGCTCTCGAGCTCTGGAAACACCATATATTTT. Using reference TRBV28 and TRBJ1-3 for the parts outside the CDR3, the full variable domain is DVKVTQSSRYLVKRTGEKVFLECVQDMDHENMFWYRQDPGLGLRLIYFSYDVKMKEKGDIPEGYSVSREKKERFSLILESASTNQTSMYLCASSLPRQLSSSGNTIYFGEGSWLTVV.